A selection of T cell receptor beta chains follows, all from one sample in a study of shared clonotypes between healthy human individuals. Generated by immunoSEQ multiplex PCR, the TCRdb table keeps only in-frame clones and is missing some. The sample includes 1.4 million to 1.5 million clones, 96% of them seen just once. The sequenced sample was naive CD4+ T cells sorted from blood. These receptors all come from a man aged 25 to 40 in good health. Each CDR3 is given with its conserved first and last residue. Each record gives: clone size, V gene, J gene, D gene, CDR3 protein, CDR3 DNA. The D gene is left open where the match is weak. Not all rows give a size; the values are once, few, many and, for expanded clones, a class.

abundance: NA; v_gene: TRBV28; j_gene: TRBJ2-7; d_gene: NA; CDR3aa: CASRLQPPYEQYF; CDR3nt: TGTGCCAGCCGGCTGCAACCTCCCTACGAGCAGTACTTC
abundance: NA; v_gene: TRBV20-1; j_gene: TRBJ2-5; d_gene: NA; CDR3aa: CSVEGGTQYF; CDR3nt: TGCAGTGTTGAGGGGGGGACCCAGTACTTC
abundance: NA; v_gene: TRBV29-1; j_gene: TRBJ2-7; d_gene: NA; CDR3aa: CSVVLAYSSYEQYF; CDR3nt: TGCAGCGTTGTACTAGCTTATAGCTCCTACGAGCAGTACTTC
abundance: NA; v_gene: TRBV5-6; j_gene: TRBJ2-5; d_gene: NA; CDR3aa: CASSLGRRAETQYF; CDR3nt: TGTGCCAGCAGCTTGGGCCGCCGCGCAGAGACCCAGTACTTC
abundance: NA; v_gene: TRBV6-1; j_gene: TRBJ2-4; d_gene: NA; CDR3aa: CASSAGLGGIQYF; CDR3nt: TGTGCCAGCAGTGCTGGACTCGGGGGCATTCAGTACTTC
abundance: NA; v_gene: TRBV10-1; j_gene: TRBJ2-2; d_gene: NA; CDR3aa: CASSAQGNTGELFF; CDR3nt: TGCGCCAGCAGCGCCCAGGGTAACACCGGGGAGCTGTTTTTT
abundance: NA; v_gene: TRBV6-1; j_gene: TRBJ1-2; d_gene: TRBD1; CDR3aa: CASSEIFGQGEAGYTF; CDR3nt: TGTGCCAGCAGTGAAATCTTTGGACAGGGGGAAGCCGGCTACACCTTC
abundance: NA; v_gene: TRBV6-1; j_gene: TRBJ2-7; d_gene: TRBD1; CDR3aa: CASSLGQGDYEQYF; CDR3nt: TGTGCCAGCAGTTTGGGACAGGGAGATTACGAGCAGTACTTC
abundance: NA; v_gene: TRBV6-5; j_gene: TRBJ1-1; d_gene: NA; CDR3aa: CASSGARTENTEAFF; CDR3nt: TGTGCCAGCAGTGGGGCTCGGACAGAGAACACTGAAGCTTTCTTT
abundance: NA; v_gene: TRBV2; j_gene: TRBJ1-1; d_gene: NA; CDR3aa: CASVQEHTEAFF; CDR3nt: TGTGCCAGTGTACAAGAGCACACTGAAGCTTTCTTT
abundance: NA; v_gene: TRBV6-5; j_gene: TRBJ1-2; d_gene: NA; CDR3aa: CASKRDPVSSYGYTF; CDR3nt: TGTGCCAGCAAACGAGATCCTGTCTCCAGCTATGGCTACACCTTC
abundance: NA; v_gene: TRBV7-2; j_gene: TRBJ2-7; d_gene: TRBD2; CDR3aa: CASSYGVAGGQYF; CDR3nt: TGTGCCAGCAGCTATGGGGTAGCGGGAGGGCAGTACTTC
abundance: NA; v_gene: TRBV30; j_gene: TRBJ1-2; d_gene: TRBD1; CDR3aa: CAWSRQGLYGYTF; CDR3nt: TGTGCCTGGAGTCGACAGGGCCTCTATGGCTACACCTTC
abundance: NA; v_gene: TRBV18; j_gene: TRBJ2-5; d_gene: TRBD1; CDR3aa: CASSPGTGETQYF; CDR3nt: TGTGCCAGCTCACCCGGGACAGGAGAGACCCAGTACTTC
abundance: NA; v_gene: TRBV28; j_gene: TRBJ2-1; d_gene: TRBD2; CDR3aa: CASTLAGKDSEQFF; CDR3nt: TGTGCCAGTACCCTAGCGGGGAAGGATAGTGAGCAGTTCTTC
abundance: NA; v_gene: TRBV5-1; j_gene: TRBJ2-7; d_gene: TRBD2; CDR3aa: CASSWTSGKSYEQYF; CDR3nt: TGCGCCAGCAGCTGGACTAGCGGGAAGTCCTACGAGCAGTACTTC
abundance: NA; v_gene: TRBV11-2; j_gene: TRBJ1-5; d_gene: NA; CDR3aa: CASSLRGDGNQPQHF; CDR3nt: TGTGCCAGCAGCTTGAGGGGGGACGGCAATCAGCCCCAGCATTTT
abundance: once; v_gene: TRBV6-5; j_gene: TRBJ1-1; d_gene: NA; CDR3aa: CASSYWSGQSEAFF; CDR3nt: TGTGCCAGCAGTTACTGGTCGGGACAAAGTGAAGCTTTCTTT
abundance: NA; v_gene: TRBV14; j_gene: TRBJ2-2; d_gene: NA; CDR3aa: CASSQERTWNDNGELFF; CDR3nt: TGTGCCAGCAGCCAAGAAAGGACTTGGAACGATAACGGGGAGCTGTTTTTT
abundance: NA; v_gene: TRBV5-1; j_gene: TRBJ2-1; d_gene: NA; CDR3aa: CASTDSVGPNEQFF; CDR3nt: TGCGCCAGTACGGACAGTGTCGGCCCTAATGAGCAGTTCTTC
abundance: NA; v_gene: TRBV7-9; j_gene: TRBJ1-4; d_gene: NA; CDR3aa: CASSLDMEDEKLFF; CDR3nt: TGTGCCAGCAGCTTAGACATGGAGGATGAAAAACTGTTTTTT
abundance: NA; v_gene: TRBV2; j_gene: TRBJ1-3; d_gene: NA; CDR3aa: CASLAGADSGNTIYF; CDR3nt: TGTGCCAGCCTAGCAGGGGCCGACTCTGGAAACACCATATATTTT
abundance: NA; v_gene: TRBV25-1; j_gene: TRBJ1-2; d_gene: NA; CDR3aa: CASSEDIFYGYTF; CDR3nt: TGTGCCAGCAGTGAGGACATCTTCTATGGCTACACCTTC
abundance: NA; v_gene: TRBV7-2; j_gene: TRBJ2-3; d_gene: NA; CDR3aa: CASSLGTYTDTQYF; CDR3nt: TGTGCCAGCAGCTTAGGGACGTACACAGATACGCAGTATTTT
abundance: NA; v_gene: TRBV9; j_gene: TRBJ2-1; d_gene: TRBD2; CDR3aa: CASSGTSGSPYNEQFF; CDR3nt: TGTGCCAGCAGCGGTACTAGCGGGAGCCCTTACAATGAGCAGTTCTTC
abundance: NA; v_gene: TRBV15; j_gene: TRBJ2-7; d_gene: TRBD2; CDR3aa: CATSRDRSGSWGLEQYF; CDR3nt: TGTGCCACCAGCAGAGATCGTAGCGGGAGTTGGGGCCTGGAGCAGTACTTC
abundance: NA; v_gene: TRBV19; j_gene: TRBJ2-1; d_gene: NA; CDR3aa: CASSMRGKSYNEQFF; CDR3nt: TGTGCCAGTAGTATGAGAGGGAAGAGCTACAATGAGCAGTTCTTC
abundance: NA; v_gene: TRBV7-9; j_gene: TRBJ2-5; d_gene: TRBD2; CDR3aa: CASSLGLAGRGLETQYF; CDR3nt: TGTGCCAGCAGCTTAGGACTAGCGGGACGGGGGCTGGAGACCCAGTACTTC
abundance: NA; v_gene: TRBV6-6; j_gene: TRBJ2-7; d_gene: TRBD1; CDR3aa: CASSYRDSYEQYF; CDR3nt: TGTGCCAGCAGTTACCGGGACAGTTACGAGCAGTACTTC
abundance: NA; v_gene: TRBV5-1; j_gene: TRBJ2-7; d_gene: NA; CDR3aa: CASSFGGGPGYEQYF; CDR3nt: TGCGCCAGCAGTTTCGGGGGCGGGCCGGGTTACGAGCAGTACTTC
abundance: NA; v_gene: TRBV18; j_gene: TRBJ2-2; d_gene: NA; CDR3aa: CASSPLVTAGELFF; CDR3nt: TGTGCCAGCTCACCACTGGTTACGGCCGGGGAGCTGTTTTTT
abundance: NA; v_gene: TRBV19; j_gene: TRBJ1-1; d_gene: NA; CDR3aa: CASSAGNTEAFF; CDR3nt: TGTGCCAGTAGCGCAGGCAACACTGAAGCTTTCTTT
abundance: NA; v_gene: TRBV7-2; j_gene: TRBJ2-3; d_gene: NA; CDR3aa: CASSLVDSGTDTQYF; CDR3nt: TGTGCCAGCAGCTTAGTTGACTCGGGCACAGATACGCAGTATTTT
abundance: NA; v_gene: TRBV7-6; j_gene: TRBJ2-2; d_gene: TRBD2; CDR3aa: CASSTILAGVTGELFF; CDR3nt: TGTGCCAGCAGCACCATTCTAGCGGGAGTTACCGGGGAGCTGTTTTTT
abundance: NA; v_gene: TRBV9; j_gene: TRBJ1-2; d_gene: NA; CDR3aa: CASSVDEANYGYTF; CDR3nt: TGTGCCAGCAGCGTAGATGAGGCTAACTATGGCTACACCTTC
abundance: NA; v_gene: TRBV19; j_gene: TRBJ2-7; d_gene: NA; CDR3aa: CASSISAGSYEQYF; CDR3nt: TGTGCCAGTAGTATTTCGGCAGGCTCCTACGAGCAGTACTTC
abundance: NA; v_gene: TRBV18; j_gene: TRBJ2-3; d_gene: NA; CDR3aa: CASSPSIGETSTDTQYF; CDR3nt: TGTGCCAGCTCACCGTCTATCGGGGAGACTAGCACAGATACGCAGTATTTT
abundance: NA; v_gene: TRBV7-9; j_gene: TRBJ1-4; d_gene: TRBD1; CDR3aa: CASSLVAGGVGATNEKLFF; CDR3nt: TGTGCCAGCAGCTTAGTGGCAGGGGGCGTTGGGGCAACTAATGAAAAACTGTTTTTT
abundance: NA; v_gene: TRBV6-6; j_gene: TRBJ2-7; d_gene: TRBD1; CDR3aa: CASRGGTGIYEQYF; CDR3nt: TGTGCCAGCAGAGGTGGGACAGGGATCTACGAGCAGTACTTC
abundance: NA; v_gene: TRBV18; j_gene: TRBJ2-5; d_gene: NA; CDR3aa: CASSPLGGEIQETQYF; CDR3nt: TGTGCCAGCTCACCACTTGGTGGGGAGATCCAAGAGACCCAGTACTTC
abundance: NA; v_gene: TRBV5-1; j_gene: TRBJ2-3; d_gene: NA; CDR3aa: CASRRDAGGTDTQYF; CDR3nt: TGCGCCAGCAGAAGGGACGCCGGGGGCACAGATACGCAGTATTTT
abundance: NA; v_gene: TRBV7-2; j_gene: TRBJ1-2; d_gene: NA; CDR3aa: CASSTAEYGYTF; CDR3nt: TGTGCCAGCAGCACAGCTGAATATGGCTACACCTTC